Below are 19 T cell receptor beta chains sequenced from a single sample in a study of T cell repertoires in cytomegalovirus infection. TCRdb used MiXCR to reprocess the reads, holding one entry per CDR3 protein. This sample has a few hundred thousand distinct CDR3 sequences; approximately 13% occur once, and the top ten carry 7.5% to 10%. The sample was PBMCs. The receptor set was obtained from a human donor in good health (CMV status not recorded). Some clones in this sample may be carry-over from other donors' samples.

The chain recombines TRBV10-2 with TRBJ1-5; D unresolved. V lost 8 bases and J lost 5, with 16 bases in between. CDR3 size: 14 residues. The germline CDR1 and CDR2 sequences are WSHSY and SAAADI. The CDR3 nucleotides are TGCGCCAGCTCCGTCCGGGTCCCGGATCAGCCCCAGCATTTT. Residues: CASSVRVPDQPQHF.

At least ten counts were recorded for this clonotype. This rearrangement joins TRBV20-1 to TRBJ1-5; 7 bases agree with TRBD1. Germline lookup yields CDR1 DFQATT and CDR2 SNEGSKA (reference sequence). The CDR3 covers 17 residues. The V and J ends lost 4 bases and 8 bases, in that order; junction bases with no gene match: 20. The CDR3 DNA reads as TGCAGTGCTACTGCTACGTGGGACAGCATTGGGGTGGAGCCCCAGCATTTT. Its protein product is CSATATWDSIGVEPQHF.

This clonotype was counted ten times or more. The chain is built from TRBV7-2 and TRBJ2-4; 10 bases map to TRBD2. Germline CDR1 SGHTA, CDR2 FQGNSA. The V segment lost 3 bases and the J segment 15 bases; nucleotides outside the gene matches: 8. This CDR3 spans 13 amino acids. The CDR3 spells CASSLGLAPGRYF. CDR3 bases: TGTGCCAGCAGCTTGGGACTAGCGCCCGGGAGGTACTTC.

Here the CDR3 DNA reads TGCAGCGTTCTAGAAAGGGGCCCGGGCGAGCAGTACTTC. Amino acids: CSVLERGPGEQYF. The chain couples TRBV29-1 to TRBJ2-7; perhaps TRBD1 as D (5 bases). Trimming pared 5 bases from V and 6 bases from J, leaving 17 bases between. Per the germline V gene, CDR1 is SQVTM and CDR2 is ANQGSEA. The CDR3 loop spans 13 amino acids.

This clonotype has at least ten counts. The rearrangement joins TRBV5-1 to TRBJ1-6; D is perhaps TRBD1 (5 bases). The CDR3 extends over 13 amino acids. The germline CDR1 and CDR2 sequences are SGHRS and YFSETQ. V shed 1 base and J shed 14 bases, with 13 bases lying between them. The DNA of the CDR3 is TGCGCCAGCAGCTTGTTCTCCCGGGGCACCCTCCACTTT. Its protein product is CASSLFSRGTLHF.

The chain is built from TRBV12-3 or TRBV12-4 and TRBJ2-5; tentatively, D is TRBD1 (6 bases). This CDR3 spans 17 amino acids. V lost 3 bases to trimming and J lost 4 bases, with 21 bases between them. The CDR3 loop reads CASSLVGAGPRGETQYF. For the CDR3, the DNA is TGTGCCAGCAGTTTGGTGGGGGCCGGACCCCGAGGAGAGACCCAGTACTTC.

This clonotype was counted at least ten times. The DNA for the CDR3 is TGTGCCAGCCCCATCGACGACAGGGCGGTTAGCAATCAGCCCCAGCATTTT. Encoded protein: CASPIDDRAVSNQPQHF. This sequence joins TRBV7-2 and TRBJ1-5; 7 bases are a match to TRBD1. The CDR3 sequence is 17 residues long. Trimming took 8 bases from V and 0 from J; bases not matched to a gene: 13. Germline V CDR1 and CDR2: SGHTA, FQGNSA.

This clonotype has a handful of counts. The chain joins TRBV7-6 to TRBJ2-3; 10 nucleotides agree with TRBD1. Germline lookup yields CDR1 SGHVS and CDR2 FNYEAQ. J lost 1 base, V lost 5 bases, and 15 bases had no gene match. This CDR3 is 19 amino acids long. CDR3 sequence reads: CASSPRDRGRPTGTDTQYF. The CDR3 coding sequence is TGTGCCAGCAGCCCCCGGGACAGGGGCCGGCCAACTGGCACAGATACGCAGTATTTT.

This clonotype was seen a few times. The gene calls are TRBV11-3 and TRBJ2-7; D perhaps matches TRBD1 (6 bases). The CDR3 covers 13 residues. The germline V gene has CDR1 SGHNT and CDR2 YENEEA. Trimming removed 2 bases at V and 3 bases at J, with 8 bases between. CDR3 amino acids: CASSLTGNYEQYF. The DNA of the CDR3 is TGTGCCAGCAGCTTAACAGGGAACTACGAGCAGTACTTC. The full variable domain, in which reference TRBV11-3 and TRBJ2-7 provide the parts outside the CDR3, is EAGVVQSPRYKIIEKKQPVAFWCNPISGHNTLYWYLQNLGQGPELLIRYENEEAVDDSQLPKDRFSAERLKGVDSTLKIQPAELGDSAVYLCASSLTGNYEQYFGPGTRLTVT.

This clonotype was detected only a few times. The chain is built from TRBV27 and TRBJ1-1; D remains ambiguous. Germline V gives CDR1 MNHEY, CDR2 SMNVEV (reference sequence). The germline V and J ends were trimmed by 6 bases and 1 base, with 18 bases remaining between them. The CDR3 has 16 amino acids. The CDR3 loop reads CASRDDTTRRNTEAFF. The DNA for the CDR3 is TGTGCCAGCAGAGATGACACCACGAGGAGGAACACTGAAGCTTTCTTT.

This clonotype was detected a few times. The chain employs TRBV29-1 and TRBJ2-4; D might be TRBD2 (5 bases). The germline V and J ends were trimmed by 6 bases and 8 bases, with 11 bases remaining between them. CDR1 and CDR2 (germline): SQVTM, ANQGSEA. CDR3 size: 11 residues. The CDR3 protein is CSVEDLDIQYF. CDR3 in DNA: TGCAGCGTGGAGGATTTGGACATTCAGTACTTC.

This chain connects TRBV18 to TRBJ2-7; the D gene is possibly TRBD1 (6 bases). Between the trimmed V and J ends, which lost 3 bases and 2 bases, there was a span of 11 bases. Germline assignment: CDR1 KGHSH and CDR2 LQKENI. This CDR3 contains 14 residues. The CDR3 DNA follows: TGTGCCAGCTCACCCCTGACAGGAACCTACGAGCAGTACTTC. Translation gives CASSPLTGTYEQYF.

This clonotype was found many times. The rearrangement uses TRBV5-6 and TRBJ2-1; 9 bases map to TRBD1. The germline V gene encodes CDR1 SGHDT and CDR2 YYEEEE. Losses at the gene ends were 1 base for V and 9 bases for J; bases not matched to a gene: 11. The CDR3 loop spans 16 amino acids. CDR3 nucleotide sequence: TGTGCCAGCAGCTTGAACCCCCCTGGGACAGGGTCTGAGCAGTTCTTC. Translating gives CASSLNPPGTGSEQFF.

Many counts were recorded for this clonotype. The chain couples TRBV7-2 to TRBJ2-4; the D gene is possibly TRBD1 (5 bases). The V end lost 1 base, the J end lost 0 bases, and 10 bases lay between the germline ends. This CDR3 is built from 16 residues. Looked up from germline, CDR1 is SGHTA and CDR2 is FQGNSA. CDR3 protein: CASSLGQRLAKNIQYF. The CDR3, as DNA: TGTGCCAGCAGCTTAGGACAGAGATTAGCCAAAAACATTCAGTACTTC.

This clonotype came up many times. The rearrangement uses TRBV7-9 and TRBJ2-1; TRBD2 matches 8 bases. CDR3 length equals 18 residues. CDR1 SEHNR and CDR2 FQNEAQ come from the germline V gene (reference sequence). The trim removed 5 bases at V and 1 base at J, leaving 13 bases unmatched. DNA for the CDR3: TGTGCCAGCAGCCCGCGGGGGGCGGGAGTCCGGTCCTACAATGAGCAGTTCTTC. Its translation: CASSPRGAGVRSYNEQFF. Full variable domain (remainder filled in from reference TRBV7-9 and TRBJ2-1): DTGVSQNPRHKITKRGQNVTFRCDPISEHNRLYWYRQTLGQGPEFLTYFQNEAQLEKSRLLSDRFSAERPKGSFSTLEIQRTEQGDSAMYLCASSPRGAGVRSYNEQFFGPGTRLTVL.

The rearrangement joins TRBV15 to TRBJ2-7; perhaps TRBD2 as D (6 bases). The germline gives CDR1 LNHNV, CDR2 YYDKDF (reference sequence). This CDR3 is 14 amino acids long. Deletions cut 3 bases from V and 3 bases from J, with 12 bases between. The CDR3: CATSREGAGYEQYF. CDR3 DNA: TGTGCCACCAGCAGGGAGGGAGCGGGCTACGAGCAGTACTTC. Combining the CDR3 with reference TRBV15 and TRBJ2-7 gives the whole variable domain DAMVIQNPRYQVTQFGKPVTLSCSQTLNHNVMYWYQQKSSQAPKLLFHYYDKDFNNEADTPDNFQSRRPNTSFCFLDIRSPGLGDTAMYLCATSREGAGYEQYFGPGTRLTVT.

This chain joins TRBV12-3 or TRBV12-4 and TRBJ1-2; TRBD1 might be the D (6 bases). The CDR3 runs 15 residues. V dropped 5 bases and J dropped 2 bases, with 15 bases sitting between them. The CDR3 is CASSRTGGFNYGYTF. CDR3 DNA sequence: TGTGCCAGCAGTCGGACCGGGGGCTTCAACTATGGCTACACCTTC.

This clonotype has just a few counts. The chain carries TRBV20-1 and TRBJ1-1; D is perhaps TRBD1 (5 bases). CDR1 is DFQATT and CDR2 is SNEGSKA in the germline V gene (reference sequence). CDR3 length equals 14 residues. Trimming pared 6 bases from V and 0 bases from J, leaving 14 bases between. CDR3 residues: CSAKSTELNTEAFF. The CDR3 DNA is TGCAGTGCCAAATCGACAGAGTTGAACACTGAAGCTTTCTTT.

The rearrangement links TRBV4-2 to TRBJ1-2; a weak D match, TRBD1 (5 bases). V was pared by 3 bases and J by 8 bases, with 16 bases between. The CDR3 extends over 14 amino acids. CDR1 is LGHNA, CDR2 YNFKEQ, per germline. The CDR3: CASSHESGTRGYTF. CDR3 nucleotides: TGTGCCAGCAGCCACGAGTCTGGGACGCGGGGCTACACCTTC.